This is a list of T cell receptor beta chains from one sample in a study of blood T cells in healthy people across ages. TCRdb passed the 5' RACE reads through MiXCR, listing each CDR3 protein once. Of 270,000 or so distinct CDR3 sequences listed, 27% are singletons. Sequencing used blood. These receptor sequences come from a woman aged 70-85 years in good health. Both conserved end residues are trimmed from each CDR3.

V gene	J gene	CDR3 protein
TRBV5-1	TRBJ1-2	ASSLDSLDTYGYT
TRBV20-1	TRBJ2-3	SARTRTSGSADTQY
TRBV7-2	TRBJ2-1	ASSQRGPSYNEQF
TRBV5-1	TRBJ1-4	ASRRGDSEKLF
TRBV29-1	TRBJ1-4	SETEKLF
TRBV20-1	TRBJ1-2	SARATPGSPLDYGYT
TRBV7-9	TRBJ2-7	ASSLTDGYEQY
TRBV19	TRBJ2-2	ASRGRGLSGELF
TRBV28	TRBJ2-3	ASWLWGTDTQY
TRBV2	TRBJ2-7	ASQQGYDEQY
TRBV11-2	TRBJ1-1	ASSNRFEAF
TRBV6-5	TRBJ1-2	ASSYSRDHYGYT
TRBV7-2	-	ASTLSGGGQYEQY
TRBV28	TRBJ2-7	ASTLKRRTSGYEQY